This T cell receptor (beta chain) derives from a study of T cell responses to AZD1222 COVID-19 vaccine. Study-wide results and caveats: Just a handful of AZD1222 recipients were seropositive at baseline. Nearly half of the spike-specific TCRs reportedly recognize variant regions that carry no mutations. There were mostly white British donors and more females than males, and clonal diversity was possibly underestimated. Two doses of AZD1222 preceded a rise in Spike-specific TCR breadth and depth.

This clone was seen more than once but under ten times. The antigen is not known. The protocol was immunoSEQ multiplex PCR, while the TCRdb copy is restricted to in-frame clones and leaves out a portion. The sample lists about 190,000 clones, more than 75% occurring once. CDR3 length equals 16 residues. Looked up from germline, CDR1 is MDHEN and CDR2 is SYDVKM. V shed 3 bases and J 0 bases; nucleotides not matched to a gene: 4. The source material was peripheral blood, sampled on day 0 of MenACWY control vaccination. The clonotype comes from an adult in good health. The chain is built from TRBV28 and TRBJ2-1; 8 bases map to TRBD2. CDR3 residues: CASSLVLADSYNEQFF. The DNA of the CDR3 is TGTGCCAGCAGTTTGGTACTAGCGGACTCCTACAATGAGCAGTTCTTC.